Below, 12 T cell receptor beta chains from the same sample are listed, as sequenced in a study of tumor and adjacent non-tumor tissue in lung cancer. No cell sorting was done before RNA was extracted from the tissue. A modified ARM-PCR protocol with three rounds of nested PCR amplified TCRbeta. TCRdb recomputed calls from the multiplex PCR reads with MiXCR, one row per CDR3 protein. The repertoire holds roughly 70,000 distinct CDR3 sequences, with roughly 72% as singletons. The specimen was lung tumor tissue. The source is a man in his sixties with non-small cell lung cancer.

In regard to this clonotype: This may arise from a read error, as a much more abundant clone is one base away. The chain couples TRBV6-6 to TRBJ2-1, with TRBD2 matching 8 bases. CDR1 and CDR2 (germline): MNHNY, SVGAGI (reference sequence). This CDR3 contains 15 residues. J was trimmed by 8 bases and V by 2 bases; bases with no gene match: 8. CDR3 sequence: CASSYPASGFDEQFF. CDR3 in DNA: TGTGCCAGCAGTTACCCCGCTAGCGGGTTTGATGAGCAGTTCTTC.

This clonotype was recorded a few times. This chain joins TRBV6-5 and TRBJ2-7, with D possibly being TRBD1 (5 bases). The V gene's germline CDR1 is MNHEY and CDR2 SVGAGI. Trimming stripped 9 bases from V and 4 bases from J, with 22 bases between. CDR3 length equals 15 residues. CDR3 sequence (DNA): TGTGCCAGTAAAGCGTCCCCTAGGGGATCTTACGAGCAGTACTTC. Translating gives CASKASPRGSYEQYF.

In the case of this clonotype: At one end, the junction sequence differs from germline, possibly due to a read error. V is TRBV6-5 and J is TRBJ1-2; no firm D call. Germline CDR1 MNHEY, CDR2 SVGAGI. This CDR3 contains 12 residues. This chain's CDR3 is CVSGRGGYGYTF. In DNA, the CDR3 is TGTGTCAGCGGCCGCGGAGGCTATGGCTACACCTTC.

The chain has TRBV10-2 and TRBJ1-5; 7 nucleotides agree with TRBD1. The CDR3 is 13 residues long. The V gene end was trimmed by 7 bases and the J gene end by 7 bases; junction bases not matched to a gene: 7. Germline V gene sequence: CDR1 WSHSY, CDR2 SAAADI. CDR3 nucleotides: TGCGCCAGCATTCGATACAGGGGACAGCCCCAGCATTTT. It translates to CASIRYRGQPQHF.

This clonotype was found a few times. The DNA of the CDR3 is TGTGCCACCAGTGATTTACCTAGCAGATCTAGCACAGATACGCAGTATTTT. Amino acid sequence: CATSDLPSRSSTDTQYF. This chain uses TRBV24-1 with TRBJ2-3, with D maybe TRBD2 (5 bases). CDR3 length: 17 amino acids. V dropped 1 base and J dropped 0 bases, with 13 bases sitting between them. CDR1 and CDR2 from the germline V gene are KGHDR and SFDVKD.

With regard to this clonotype: Its ends do not fully match the called genes, so a read error is possible. The CDR3 sequence: CASTFWGTGANILTF. CDR3 nucleotides: TGTGCCAGCACCTTCTGGGGGACTGGGGCCAACATCCTGACTTTC. The rearrangement links TRBV12-3 or TRBV12-4 to TRBJ2-6, with TRBD2 as a possible D gene (6 bases). The CDR3 has 15 amino acids.

The chain recombines TRBV5-4 with TRBJ2-2; possible D gene TRBD1, 5 bases. V was cut by 3 bases and J by 5 bases, with 17 bases left in between. Germline CDR1 and CDR2: SGHNT and YYREEE (reference sequence). The length of the CDR3 is 16 residues. The CDR3 reads CASSSDMERETGELFF. In DNA form, the CDR3 reads TGTGCCAGCAGCTCGGACATGGAGCGCGAAACCGGGGAGCTGTTTTTT.

A note on this clonotype: The germline gene is not matched at one end of the junction; a read error may be the cause. The J gene is TRBJ2-5, the V gene TRBV20-1; D is possibly TRBD2 (5 bases). The CDR3 is 13 residues long. Germline lookup yields CDR1 DFQATT and CDR2 SNEGSKA (reference sequence). The CDR3 sequence is CSATPSSQDTQYF. The CDR3 nucleotides read TGCAGTGCTACTCCTAGCTCCCAAGATACCCAGTATTTC.

The sample holds one count of this clonotype. The junction departs from the called germline gene at one end, perhaps through a read error. The CDR3 protein is CASSLWTTQETQYF. The CDR3 coding sequence is TGTGCCAGCAGCCTGTGGACGACACAAGAGACCCAATACTTC. V usage is TRBV5-4 and J usage is TRBJ2-5; D remains ambiguous. The germline gives CDR1 SGHNT, CDR2 YYREEE (reference sequence). CDR3 length: 14 amino acids.

Regarding this clonotype: A much larger clone lies one base from this, so it may be a read error. This sequence joins TRBV5-6 and TRBJ2-4, with D possibly TRBD1 on 5 matching bases. The CDR3 spans 16 residues. Looked up from germline, CDR1 is SGHDT and CDR2 is YYEEEE. CDR3 sequence: CASSLLGLVAKNIHYF. The CDR3 DNA reads as TGTGCCAGCAGCTTGCTGGGGCTTGTAGCCAAAAACATTCACTACTTC.

This clonotype was seen ten or more times. J is TRBJ2-7 and V is TRBV10-1, with 9 bases fitting TRBD1. Per the germline V gene, CDR1 is WNHNN and CDR2 is SYGVQD (reference sequence). The CDR3 runs 13 residues. The V and J ends lost 6 bases and 2 bases, in that order; junction bases with no gene match: 2. The CDR3, as DNA: TGCGCCAGCAGCCGGGACAGGGCCTACGAGCAGTACTTC. This translates into CASSRDRAYEQYF.

About this clonotype itself: The junction shows a germline mismatch at one end, possibly a read error. The genes are TRBV7-8 and TRBJ2-2; D perhaps matches TRBD2 (5 bases). Germline V gives CDR1 SGHVS, CDR2 FQNEAQ. The CDR3 is 17 amino acids. The CDR3 DNA reads as TGTGCCAGCAGCCCCCGACGGGTCCTACAAGGAACCGGGGAGCCGTTTTTT. This sequence encodes CASSPRRVLQGTGEPFF.